This T cell receptor (beta chain) was found in a study of blood T cell repertoires in COVID-19. Study-level background: Nucleic acid was either cDNA or gDNA, and it came from T cells, B-cell-depleted T cells, or PBMCs.

Within the 2 weeks before study entry, each person in the exposed group met a COVID-19 case. V was pared by 2 bases and J by 3 bases, with 10 bases between. Germline V gene data show CDR1 as SEHNR and CDR2 as FQNEAQ (reference sequence). CDR3 length: 14 residues. Only in-frame clones appear in the TCRdb table, and some are missing; sequencing was by immunoSEQ multiplex PCR. This sample has about 270,000 clones, with under 95% found just once. The rearrangement joins TRBV7-9 to TRBJ1-1; tentatively, D is TRBD1 (5 bases). Sample: PBMCs or T cells enriched from blood (not recorded which). The receptor was derived from a man between 40 and 49 years old who had been exposed to COVID-19. The CDR3, as DNA: TGTGCCAGCAGCTTAAGTGGAGGGGACACTGAAGCTTTCTTT. It yields the protein CASSLSGGDTEAFF.